The rows below give T cell receptor beta chains drawn from one sample of a study of blood T cell repertoires in COVID-19. TCRdb's table, derived via immunoSEQ multiplex PCR, lists solely in-frame clones and lacks some. The repertoire holds 200,000 to 300,000 clones, with roughly four fifths as singletons. The material sequenced was peripheral blood. The receptors derive from a woman aged 60-70 years with active or convalescent COVID-19. CDR3s include the opening cysteine and the closing phenylalanine or tryptophan. Fields, in order: J gene, D gene, clone size, V gene, CDR3 DNA, CDR3 protein. The D gene is left open where the match is weak. Where a row states a size, it is once, few, many or the class of an expanded clone; other rows omit it.

TRBJ1-5	NA	NA	TRBV6-2/TRBV6-3	TGTGCCAGCAGTCTGGACAGACGCAATCAGCCCCAGCATTTT	CASSLDRRNQPQHF
TRBJ2-1	TRBD2	NA	TRBV4-1	TGCGCCAGCAGCCAGGAGCGGGGGGGAAGGAATGAGCAGTTCTTC	CASSQERGGRNEQFF
TRBJ1-2	TRBD1	NA	TRBV7-9	TGTGCCAGCAGCCCAAAACCGGGACAGGGAATCCCTTCTGCCTATGGCTACACCTTC	CASSPKPGQGIPSAYGYTF
TRBJ2-1	TRBD2	NA	TRBV6-5	TGTGCCAGCGGGGCTAGCGGTTCCTACAATGAGCAGTTCTTC	CASGASGSYNEQFF
TRBJ2-7	NA	NA	TRBV11-2	TGTGCCAGCAGCTTAGGCCGCCGCGGGATCTACGAGCAGTACTTC	CASSLGRRGIYEQYF
TRBJ2-4	TRBD1	NA	TRBV30	TGTGCCTGGAAGCGGGACAGGGGAGGGAACATTCAGTACTTC	CAWKRDRGGNIQYF
TRBJ2-1	NA	NA	TRBV4-3	TGCGCCAGCAGCCAAGACGAACGGGTGGGTGAGCAGTTCTTC	CASSQDERVGEQFF
TRBJ2-7	TRBD1	NA	TRBV5-4	TGTGCCAGCAGCTTGGTTGGACAGGGGTACTACGAGCAGTACTTC	CASSLVGQGYYEQYF
TRBJ2-1	TRBD2	once	TRBV15	TGTGCCACCAGCAGTGGACTAGTCTACAATGAGCAGTTCTTC	CATSSGLVYNEQFF
TRBJ1-1	NA	few	TRBV20-1	TGCAGTGCTAGGGGGGGATACCTGCCCTTCTTT	CSARGGYLPFF
TRBJ1-3	TRBD1	NA	TRBV11-1	TGTGCCAGCAGCTGGACAGGGGGAACTGGAAACACCATATATTTT	CASSWTGGTGNTIYF
TRBJ2-7	NA	NA	TRBV7-9	TGTGCCAGCAGATCCGGTGGCAGGCCCGTTGGCGAGCAGTACTTC	CASRSGGRPVGEQYF
TRBJ1-1	NA	NA	TRBV5-8	TGTGCCAGCAGCCGTGCCGACTGGGTTCGTTTCTTT	CASSRADWVRFF
TRBJ2-3	NA	once	TRBV21-1	TGTGCCAGCAGCAAAGCGCGATTGGGGCTGCCCAGGGGGACAGATACGCAGTATTTT	CASSKARLGLPRGTDTQYF
TRBJ2-1	TRBD1	NA	TRBV2	TGTGCCAGCAGTTCTAAGACAGGGGCTTACAATGAGCAGTTCTTC	CASSSKTGAYNEQFF
TRBJ2-7	TRBD1	NA	TRBV6-5	TGTGCCAGCCTAACAAGGGACAGTGGGTGGAAGGAGCAGTACTTC	CASLTRDSGWKEQYF
TRBJ2-1	TRBD1	NA	TRBV13	TGTGCCAGCAGCCAGGGGGCACGATCTTACAATGAGCAGTTCTTC	CASSQGARSYNEQFF
TRBJ2-2	NA	NA	TRBV3-1/TRBV3-2	TGTGCCAGCAGCCAAGGGCTGGGAGGCGGGGAGCTGTTTTTT	CASSQGLGGGELFF
TRBJ2-7	TRBD1	NA	TRBV6-1	TGTGCCAGCAGCACGGGACAGGTCTACGAGCAGTACTTC	CASSTGQVYEQYF
TRBJ2-3	TRBD1	few	TRBV2	TGTGCCAGCAGTCCGGACAGGGTCGCAGATACGCAGTATTTT	CASSPDRVADTQYF
TRBJ1-4	NA	NA	TRBV27	TGTGCCAGCAGTTTTCGGGTTGGGGAAAAACTGTTTTTT	CASSFRVGEKLFF
TRBJ1-1	TRBD1	few	TRBV18	TGTGCCAGCTCAGCGGGACAGAGATTGAACACTGAAGCTTTCTTT	CASSAGQRLNTEAFF
TRBJ2-7	NA	NA	TRBV9	TGTGCCAGCAGCGTAGACAGGGATAGCTCCTACGAGCAGTACTTC	CASSVDRDSSYEQYF
TRBJ2-7	TRBD1	once	TRBV11-3	TGTGCCAGCCAGGGACAGGGAGGCGAGCAGTACTTC	CASQGQGGEQYF
TRBJ1-4	TRBD1	many	TRBV7-9	TGTGCCAGCAGCTTAGGGGGGACAGGCCACGAAAAACTGTTTTTT	CASSLGGTGHEKLFF
TRBJ2-2	TRBD1	once	TRBV7-3	TGTGCCAGCAGGTCCGGGACAGGGGGGACCGGGGAGCTGTTTTTT	CASRSGTGGTGELFF
TRBJ1-6	TRBD1	NA	TRBV6-5	TGTGCCAGCAGTTCGGAGACAGGGAGCTCACCCCTCCACTTT	CASSSETGSSPLHF
TRBJ1-6	NA	once	TRBV27	TGTGCCAGCAGGAAGGTACAGAGCTCCTATAATTCACCCCTCCACTTT	CASRKVQSSYNSPLHF
TRBJ2-7	TRBD1	NA	TRBV5-4	TGTGCCAGCAGCTTGCGGGACAGGGCTTCCTACGAGCAGTACTTC	CASSLRDRASYEQYF
TRBJ2-3	NA	NA	TRBV11-2	TGTGCCAGCAGCTTGTTGGGCGGGGTGGACACAGATACGCAGTATTTT	CASSLLGGVDTDTQYF
TRBJ1-2	NA	NA	TRBV18	TGTGCCAGCTCACAATACGGGGGGGACTATGGCTACACCTTC	CASSQYGGDYGYTF
TRBJ1-5	NA	NA	TRBV7-8	TGTGCCAGCAGCTTACCCGGTCAGCCCCAGCATTTT	CASSLPGQPQHF
TRBJ1-1	NA	NA	TRBV3-1/TRBV3-2	TGTGCCAGCAGCATGGGCGGACACGCTAGGGCTTTCTTT	CASSMGGHARAFF
TRBJ2-3	NA	once	TRBV29-1	TGCAGCGTTGTATCTCCGGAGGATACGCAGTATTTT	CSVVSPEDTQYF
TRBJ2-7	TRBD2	NA	TRBV5-1	TGCGCCAGCAGCTTGGAGGGACTAGCGGGGGGGCCGGGTGGTCTCTACTACGAGCAGTACTTC	CASSLEGLAGGPGGLYYEQYF
TRBJ1-1	NA	few	TRBV5-1	TGCGCCAGCAAAAGGGGTACTGAAGCTTTCTTT	CASKRGTEAFF
TRBJ1-6	TRBD1	NA	TRBV5-1	TGCGCCAGCAGCTTGGTGGAGGGGGCCTCTTCACCCCTCCACTTT	CASSLVEGASSPLHF
TRBJ1-1	NA	few	TRBV18	TGTGCCAGCTCATCCAGGGATCCACTTCTTGGAGCTTTCTTT	CASSSRDPLLGAFF
TRBJ1-1	NA	NA	TRBV11-2	TGTGCCAGCAGCCCCGGGAGGGGTAAGAATAGCCGGGACTCGGGGCAGGCTTTCTTT	CASSPGRGKNSRDSGQAFF
TRBJ1-3	NA	few	TRBV6-1	TGTGCCAGCAGTGATCCCGGAGTGAGGCACTCTGGAAACACCATATATTTT	CASSDPGVRHSGNTIYF
TRBJ1-2	TRBD1	NA	TRBV6-5	TGTGCCAGCAGTTCACAGGGGTCTGGCTACACCTTC	CASSSQGSGYTF
TRBJ1-5	NA	NA	TRBV4-3	TGCGCCAGCAGCCAAGAACAAAACTTACAGGACGAGAGCAATCAGCCCCAGCATTTT	CASSQEQNLQDESNQPQHF
TRBJ2-2	NA	NA	TRBV5-1	TGCGCCAGCAGTTTAGACGGAAGGGAGGCCGGGGAGCTGTTTTTT	CASSLDGREAGELFF
TRBJ1-3	NA	NA	TRBV30	TGTGCCTGGAGTTACTCTGGAAACACCATATATTTT	CAWSYSGNTIYF